This T cell receptor (beta chain) came from a study of shared clonotypes between healthy human individuals (dated by TCRdb to between 2020 and 2021). Turning to the overall study: The cohort comprised a couple of women and three men aged 18 to 49 years. Blood TCR repertoires of about 5 healthy adults were deeply sequenced to estimate repertoire size and the extent of clonotype sharing between individuals. Leukapheresis yielded between about 0.8 and 9.5 billion PBMCs per donor. Per donor, three plates each were used for CD4 naive and CD4 memory, two for CD8 naive, and one for CD8 memory. To increase sequencing depth and limit assay-specific biases, different laboratories used diverse techniques to prepare libraries and sequence TCR repertoires. General conclusions and limits of the study: Around 5.4% of naive CD4, around 4% of naive CD8, approximately 2.2% of memory CD4, and about 0.4% of memory CD8 clonotypes were shared across a few donors. Incomplete sequencing was indicated by rarefaction of sorted-subset datasets, despite the large sequencing depth. Larger estimated clonotype richness was generally found for naive subsets than for memory subsets. Pairwise subsampling indicated that sequencing depth was expected to affect the degree of clonotype sharing among donors. Only blood was sampled, and tissue TCR repertoires likely differ from those in blood. The genetic and exposure-history diversity represented was limited by the small number of donors. Compared with non-shared clonotypes, clonotypes shared by all four sorted-subset donors had higher generation probabilities.

A word on this clone: It lacks a known antigen. No per-base quality is available; no much larger clone lies one base away. Other DNA sequences of this sample code for an identical CDR3.

The donors were healthy, HIV-negative adults with no recently reported acute infections or vaccinations. Every donor was a Caucasian adult living in Nashville, Tennessee, USA. Magnetic negative selection was used to enrich CD4+ T cells, after which naive cells were positively selected on CD45RA and the negative fraction became the memory subset. Blood was collected by leukapheresis, and PBMCs were isolated by Ficoll-Histopaque density gradient centrifugation and then cryopreserved in liquid nitrogen vapor phase. Purity and quantity of every magnetically sorted T cell population were checked by analytical flow cytometry. Each sorted fraction had its genomic DNA isolated and then quantified by UV absorbance on a Nanodrop 2000c. The germline ends are 5 bases apart after V is trimmed by 5 bases and J by 1 base. The germline V gene sets CDR1 to SGHVS and CDR2 to FNYEAQ. The CDR3 contains 12 residues, cysteine and phenylalanine counted. Of the read, only the CDR3 DNA is kept; its 36 bases are in frame from base 1.

Using the deep immunoSEQ assay, multiplex PCR amplified TCR CDR3 regions from genomic DNA. Genomic DNA extracted from each cell subset was distributed evenly over all wells of several immunoSEQ 96-well plates, and each plate served as one replicate. Each replicate PCR for sorted subsets received roughly 200 ng genomic DNA, equal to about 30,000 T cell genomes. Purified libraries were quantified with a Qubit 3.0 fluorometer, sized on a Bioanalyzer 2100, and re-quantified with the KAPA Library Quantification kit. Every immunoSEQ 96-well plate was sequenced on a separate single-read 150-cycle Illumina NextSeq 550 flow cell. As for how the authors treated the data: Because the immunoSEQ output included only junctional sequences and no quality scores, the filtering could not be the same as the filtering used for full-length reads. Sequences were annotated with PyIR, a Python wrapper for IgBLAST v1.9, and V/J genes and CDR3 were assigned using IMGT germline references. Any read was removed if the V/J assignment was weak (E-value above 1e-6), the CDR3 was missing, or the read contained stop codons, out-of-frame junctions, or ambiguous translated residues. V3J clonotypes were defined as sequences sharing an identical inferred V gene, J gene, and CDR3 amino acid sequence. The percentage overlap between two repertoires was calculated by dividing the number of shared unique clonotypes by the size of the smaller repertoire. RTK rarefaction, the Chao1 estimator, and Recon v2.1 estimates of unobserved clonotypes were used to assess repertoire richness. Generation probabilities for all TCRbeta clonotypes obtained by the gDNA method from a handful of donors were computed using OLGA. Sourced from immuneACCESS, this table was stored by TCRdb with only in-frame sequences that have V and J called. A share of the clones is absent; for the studies checked, an unresolved V gene accounts for under half, and the remainder has no known explanation. The V and J calls and clone size were taken over from that table, and D and trimming were inferred from the DNA. The sample table records 2.5 million or so clones; around nine tenths of these occur just once. Around 0.15% of the sample is held by the ten biggest clonotypes.

The rearrangement combines TRBV7-6 with TRBJ1-1; the D gene lacks a confident call. Sequenced material: naive CD4+ T cells sorted from blood. The cell subset or site label corresponds to: CD45RA+ positively selected. The source of this sequence is a young man in good health. The base sequence is TGTGCCAGCAGCGGACGGAACACTGAAGCTTTCTTT. The resulting protein is CASSGRNTEAFF.